The rows below give T cell receptor beta chains drawn from one sample of a study of blood T cell repertoires in COVID-19. Method: immunoSEQ multiplex PCR; TCRdb's copy keeps in-frame clones and lacks some. The table includes roughly 290,000 clones, roughly 87% detected once. Sequenced input: PBMCs or T cells enriched from blood (not recorded which). These receptors all come from a woman between 40 and 55 years old who had recovered from COVID-19. CDR3s include the opening cysteine and the closing phenylalanine or tryptophan. D genes are given only for firm matches. Only some rows state a clone size, as once, few, many or a class for expanded clones.

TRBV28,TRBJ1-3,-,-,CASINQGASGNTIYF,TGTGCCAGCATTAATCAAGGGGCCTCTGGAAACACCATATATTTT
TRBV18,TRBJ2-5,-,TRBD2,CASSTRGRGQETQYF,TGTGCCAGCTCAACCCGAGGGAGGGGCCAAGAGACCCAGTACTTC
TRBV9,TRBJ1-4,-,-,CASSVGREGEKLFF,TGTGCCAGCAGCGTAGGGCGGGAGGGGGAAAAACTGTTTTTT
TRBV28,TRBJ2-3,-,TRBD2,CASRSTSIESGTQYF,TGTGCCAGCAGGTCGACTAGCATAGAAAGTGGTACGCAGTATTTT
TRBV30,TRBJ1-2,-,-,CAWSVGDTAGGYTF,TGTGCCTGGAGTGTGGGGGACACGGCGGGTGGCTACACCTTC
TRBV7-2,TRBJ2-2,-,-,CASSFVPRHTGELFF,TGTGCCAGCAGCTTTGTCCCGCGGCACACCGGGGAGCTGTTTTTT
TRBV6-2/TRBV6-3,TRBJ2-7,-,-,CASSQFSGYEQYF,TGTGCCAGCAGTCAGTTCTCCGGGTACGAGCAGTACTTC
TRBV28,TRBJ2-5,-,TRBD1,CASSMVGGRETQYF,TGTGCCAGCAGCATGGTAGGGGGCCGGGAGACCCAGTACTTC
TRBV7-8,TRBJ1-1,-,-,CASSLGGGKNTEAFF,TGTGCCAGCAGCTTAGGGGGAGGGAAGAACACTGAAGCTTTCTTT
TRBV29-1,TRBJ2-2,-,-,CSVVQGGTGELFF,TGCAGCGTAGTTCAGGGCGGCACCGGGGAGCTGTTTTTT
TRBV30,TRBJ2-2,-,TRBD1,CAWSVADRAGGELFF,TGTGCCTGGAGTGTTGCCGACAGGGCTGGCGGGGAGCTGTTTTTT
TRBV3-1/TRBV3-2,TRBJ1-6,-,-,CASSQDVRDSPLHF,TGTGCCAGCAGCCAAGATGTTCGGGATTCACCCCTCCACTTT
TRBV18,TRBJ1-2,-,TRBD1,CASSRDSNYGYTF,TGTGCCAGCTCACGGGACAGCAACTATGGCTACACCTTC
TRBV14,TRBJ1-2,-,TRBD1,CASSRDRGANYGYTF,TGTGCCAGCTCCCGGGACAGGGGAGCTAACTATGGCTACACCTTC
TRBV24-1,TRBJ2-2,-,-,CATSDSGVGELFF,TGTGCCACCAGTGATTCGGGGGTCGGGGAGCTGTTTTTT
TRBV6-1,TRBJ1-3,once,-,CASSEMGHKDF,TGTGCCAGCAGTGAGATGGGACATAAGGATTTT
TRBV7-3,TRBJ2-1,-,TRBD2,CASSLTRRGTVNEQFF,TGTGCCAGCAGCTTAACGAGGCGGGGGACCGTGAATGAGCAGTTCTTC
TRBV4-3,TRBJ2-3,-,TRBD2,CASSQEQLAGAGDTQYF,TGCGCCAGCAGCCAAGAGCAACTAGCGGGCGCGGGGGATACGCAGTATTTT
TRBV25-1,TRBJ2-1,-,TRBD2,CASSEPGGREKDNEQFF,TGTGCCAGCAGTGAACCGGGAGGGAGGGAGAAGGACAATGAGCAGTTCTTC
TRBV7-3,TRBJ1-1,-,-,CASSLERPGLGTEAFF,TGTGCCAGCAGCTTAGAGCGACCGGGTTTGGGCACTGAAGCTTTCTTT
TRBV9,TRBJ2-5,-,TRBD1,CASSAVPRQGSTETQYF,TGTGCCAGCAGCGCCGTGCCAAGACAGGGGTCTACGGAGACCCAGTACTTC
TRBV28,TRBJ1-5,-,-,CASSLDVQGRQPQHF,TGTGCCAGCAGTTTAGATGTTCAGGGTAGGCAGCCCCAGCATTTT
TRBV5-4,TRBJ1-4,-,-,CASSPGPGDEKLFF,TGTGCCAGCAGCCCCGGGCCCGGGGATGAAAAACTGTTTTTT
TRBV7-3,TRBJ2-3,-,TRBD1,CASSLDRDTDTQYF,TGTGCCAGCAGCTTGGACAGGGACACAGATACGCAGTATTTT
TRBV28,TRBJ1-1,once,-,CASSATGLIPEAFF,TGTGCCAGCAGTGCTACAGGGTTGATCCCTGAAGCTTTCTTT
TRBV5-5,TRBJ2-7,few,TRBD2,CASSSAGAYEQYF,TGTGCCAGCAGCTCGGCGGGAGCCTACGAGCAGTACTTC
TRBV13,TRBJ2-1,-,TRBD2,CASRLGAGLIEQFF,TGTGCCAGCAGATTGGGAGCGGGATTGATTGAGCAGTTCTTC
TRBV3-1/TRBV3-2,TRBJ1-4,-,-,CASSRKGQATNEKLFF,TGTGCCAGCAGCCGAAAGGGACAAGCAACTAATGAAAAACTGTTTTTT
TRBV5-6,TRBJ1-2,once,TRBD1,CASTPGQGRWRYTF,TGTGCCAGTACCCCGGGACAGGGACGGTGGAGGTACACCTTC
TRBV7-8,TRBJ1-3,-,-,CASSLFGQGPGNTIYF,TGTGCCAGCAGCTTATTTGGCCAGGGCCCTGGAAACACCATATATTTT
TRBV28,TRBJ2-7,-,-,CASGGHEQYF,TGTGCCAGCGGAGGCCACGAGCAGTACTTC
TRBV27,TRBJ2-1,once,TRBD2,CASSLGLAGVNEQFF,TGTGCCAGCAGTTTGGGACTAGCGGGAGTCAATGAGCAGTTCTTC
TRBV7-3,TRBJ2-2,-,-,CASSLGPVTGELFF,TGTGCCAGCAGCTTAGGGCCTGTGACCGGGGAGCTGTTTTTT
TRBV7-2,TRBJ2-2,-,-,CASSFGSANTGELFF,TGTGCCAGCAGCTTTGGCTCCGCGAACACCGGGGAGCTGTTTTTT
TRBV4-1,TRBJ2-1,-,-,CASSQPRLVNYGEQFF,TGCGCCAGCAGCCAACCCAGACTAGTAAACTACGGTGAGCAGTTCTTC
TRBV2,TRBJ2-3,-,-,CASRGLQISTDTQYF,TGTGCCAGCAGGGGTTTACAGATTAGCACAGATACGCAGTATTTT
TRBV18,TRBJ2-1,-,TRBD2,CASSPGLDTYNEQFF,TGTGCCAGCTCACCTGGACTAGACACCTACAATGAGCAGTTCTTC
TRBV28,TRBJ2-2,once,TRBD2,CASSGLAGPRGNTGELFF,TGTGCCAGCAGTGGACTAGCGGGGCCTAGGGGAAACACCGGGGAGCTGTTTTTT
TRBV2,TRBJ2-7,-,-,CASSEWEPSYEQYF,TGTGCCAGCAGTGAGTGGGAGCCGTCCTACGAGCAGTACTTC
TRBV3-1/TRBV3-2,TRBJ2-5,-,TRBD2,CASSRGTSGSETQYF,TGTGCCAGCAGCCGCGGGACTAGCGGGAGCGAGACCCAGTACTTC
TRBV4-2,TRBJ1-1,-,-,CASSQDRGQFEAFF,TGTGCCAGCAGCCAAGACAGGGGTCAGTTTGAAGCTTTCTTT
TRBV11-2,TRBJ1-2,-,-,CASTSRGGTADTF,TGTGCCAGCACCTCACGGGGGGGGACGGCGGATACCTTC
TRBV5-1,TRBJ1-1,-,-,CASSLSVPPNTEAFF,TGCGCCAGCAGCTTGTCAGTCCCCCCGAACACTGAAGCTTTCTTT
TRBV9,TRBJ1-2,-,-,CASSVLPSINYGYTF,TGTGCCAGCAGCGTACTCCCAAGCATTAACTATGGCTACACCTTC